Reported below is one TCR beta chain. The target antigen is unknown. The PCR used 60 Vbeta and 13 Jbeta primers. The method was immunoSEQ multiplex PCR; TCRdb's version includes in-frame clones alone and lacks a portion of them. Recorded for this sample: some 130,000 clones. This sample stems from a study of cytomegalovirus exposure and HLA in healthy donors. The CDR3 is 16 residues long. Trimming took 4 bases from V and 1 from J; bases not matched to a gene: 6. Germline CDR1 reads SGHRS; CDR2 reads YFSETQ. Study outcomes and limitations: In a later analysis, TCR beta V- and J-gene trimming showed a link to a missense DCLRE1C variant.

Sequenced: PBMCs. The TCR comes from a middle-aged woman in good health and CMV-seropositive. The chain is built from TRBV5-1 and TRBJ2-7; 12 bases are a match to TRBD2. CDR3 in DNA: TGCGCCAGCAGCGTATCTAGCGGGAGGGGGTCCTACGAGCAGTACTTC. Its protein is CASSVSSGRGSYEQYF.